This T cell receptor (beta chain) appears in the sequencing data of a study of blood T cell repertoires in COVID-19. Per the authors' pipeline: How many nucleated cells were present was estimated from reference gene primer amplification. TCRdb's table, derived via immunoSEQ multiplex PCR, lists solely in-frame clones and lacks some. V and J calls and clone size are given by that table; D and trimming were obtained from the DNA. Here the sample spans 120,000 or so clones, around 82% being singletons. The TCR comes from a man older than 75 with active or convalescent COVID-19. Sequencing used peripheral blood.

CDR3 DNA sequence: TGCGCCAGCAGCCAAGGGACAGGGGTAGATGAAAAACTGTTTTTT. Amino acids: CASSQGTGVDEKLFF. The chain employs TRBV4-3 and TRBJ1-4, with 9 bases that match TRBD1. Germline-derived CDR1 and CDR2 are LGHNA and YSLEER. J was trimmed by 6 bases and V by 1 base; bases with no gene match: 3. CDR3 length equals 15 residues.